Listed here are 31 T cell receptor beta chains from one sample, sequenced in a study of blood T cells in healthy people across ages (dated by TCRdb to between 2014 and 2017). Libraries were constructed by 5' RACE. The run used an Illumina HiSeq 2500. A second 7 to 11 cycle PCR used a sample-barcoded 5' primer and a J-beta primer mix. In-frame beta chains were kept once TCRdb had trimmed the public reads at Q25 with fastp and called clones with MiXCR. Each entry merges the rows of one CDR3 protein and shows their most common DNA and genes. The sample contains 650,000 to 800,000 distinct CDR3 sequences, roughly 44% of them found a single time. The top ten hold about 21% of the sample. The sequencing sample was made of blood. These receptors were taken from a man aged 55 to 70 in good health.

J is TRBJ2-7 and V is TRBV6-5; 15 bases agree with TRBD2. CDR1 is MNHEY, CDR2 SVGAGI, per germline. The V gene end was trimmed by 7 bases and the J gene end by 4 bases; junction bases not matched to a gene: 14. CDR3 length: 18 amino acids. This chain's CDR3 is CASNFGLAGGPIAYEQYF. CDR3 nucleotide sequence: TGTGCCAGCAATTTTGGACTAGCGGGGGGGCCAATAGCTTACGAGCAGTACTTC.

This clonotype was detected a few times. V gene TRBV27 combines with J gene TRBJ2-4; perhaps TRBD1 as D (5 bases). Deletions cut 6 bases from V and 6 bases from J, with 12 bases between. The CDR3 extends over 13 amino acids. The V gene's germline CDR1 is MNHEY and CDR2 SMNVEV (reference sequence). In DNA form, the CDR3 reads TGTGCCAGCAGCCCCACCAGGGTAAACATTCAGTACTTC. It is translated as CASSPTRVNIQYF.

The DNA for the CDR3 is TGTGCCTGGAGTGTACAGGGCCTAAATTCACCCCTCCACTTT. This gives the protein CAWSVQGLNSPLHF. The J gene is TRBJ1-6, the V gene TRBV30, with a weak D call TRBD1 (6 bases). Germline CDR1 GTSNPN, CDR2 SVGIG (reference sequence). The length of the CDR3 is 14 residues. V was clipped by 0 bases and J by 7 bases, with 10 bases between them.

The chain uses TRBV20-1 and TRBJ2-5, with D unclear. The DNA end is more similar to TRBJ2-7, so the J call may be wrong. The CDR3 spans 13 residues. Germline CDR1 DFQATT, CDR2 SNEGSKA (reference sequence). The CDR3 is CSARGTYSYEQYF. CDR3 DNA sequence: TGCAGTGCTAGAGGCACTTACTCCTACGAGCAGTACTTC.

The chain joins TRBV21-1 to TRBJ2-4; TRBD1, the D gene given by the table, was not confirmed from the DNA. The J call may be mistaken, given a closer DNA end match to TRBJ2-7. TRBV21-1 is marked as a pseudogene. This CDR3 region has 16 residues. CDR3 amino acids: CASSLPDPGQGYEQYF. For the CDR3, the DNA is TGTGCCAGCAGCCTCCCAGACCCGGGACAGGGTTACGAGCAGTACTTC.

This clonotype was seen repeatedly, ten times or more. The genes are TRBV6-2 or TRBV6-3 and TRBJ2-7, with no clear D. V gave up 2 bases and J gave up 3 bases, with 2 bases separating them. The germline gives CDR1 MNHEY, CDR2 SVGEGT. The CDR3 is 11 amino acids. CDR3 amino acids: CASSYLYEQYF. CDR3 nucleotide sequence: TGTGCCAGCAGTTACCTCTACGAGCAGTACTTC.

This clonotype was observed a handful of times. The CDR3 here is CASSLAGRVNEKLFF. CDR3 nucleotides: TGTGCCAGCAGCTTGGCAGGGAGAGTGAATGAAAAACTGTTTTTT. The chain joins TRBV7-2 to TRBJ1-4; D perhaps matches TRBD1 (5 bases). Germline V gives CDR1 SGHTA, CDR2 FQGNSA. V was pared by 3 bases and J by 5 bases, with 13 bases between. CDR3 length: 15 amino acids.

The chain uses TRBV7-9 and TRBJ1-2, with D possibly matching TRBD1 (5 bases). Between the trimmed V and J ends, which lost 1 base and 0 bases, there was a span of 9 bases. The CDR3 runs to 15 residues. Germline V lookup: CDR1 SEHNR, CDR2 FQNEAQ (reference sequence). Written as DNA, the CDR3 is TGTGCCAGCAGCTTAGGACAGAATCCTAACTATGGCTACACCTTC. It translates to CASSLGQNPNYGYTF.

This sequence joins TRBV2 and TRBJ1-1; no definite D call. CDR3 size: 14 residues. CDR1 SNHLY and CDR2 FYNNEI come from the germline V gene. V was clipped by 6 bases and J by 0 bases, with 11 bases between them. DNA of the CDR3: TGTGCCAGCAGGTTAGGGCAAATGAACACTGAAGCTTTCTTT. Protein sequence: CASRLGQMNTEAFF.

The CDR3 reads CASSILRGGNTEAFF. In nucleotides, the CDR3 is TGTGCCAGTAGTATCCTGAGAGGGGGCAACACTGAAGCTTTCTTT. The chain links TRBV19 to TRBJ1-1; 7 nucleotides line up with TRBD1. The CDR3 totals 15 residues. Trimming removed 3 bases from V and 2 bases from J; junction bases left unmatched: 6. CDR1 is LNHDA and CDR2 is SQIVND in the germline V gene (reference sequence).

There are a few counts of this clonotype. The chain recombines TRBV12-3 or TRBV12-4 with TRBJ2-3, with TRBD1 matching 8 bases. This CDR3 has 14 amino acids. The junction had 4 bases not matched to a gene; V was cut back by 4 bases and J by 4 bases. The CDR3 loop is CASSSSTGADTQYF. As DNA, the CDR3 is TGTGCCAGCAGTTCCTCGACAGGGGCAGATACGCAGTATTTT.

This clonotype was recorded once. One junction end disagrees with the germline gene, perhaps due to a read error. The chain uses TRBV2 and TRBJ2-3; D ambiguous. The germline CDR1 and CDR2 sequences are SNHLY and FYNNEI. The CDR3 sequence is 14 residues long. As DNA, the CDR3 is TGTGTCAGCAGTGAAGGGTTCAGCACAGATACGCAGTATTTT. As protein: CVSSEGFSTDTQYF.

The CDR3 region is CASSERTSSYNEQYF. The CDR3 region has the DNA TGTGCCAGCAGTGAACGGACCTCCTCCTACAATGAGCAGTACTTC. The chain joins TRBV25-1 to TRBJ2-7; D call uncertain. Trimming removed 2 bases from V and 7 bases from J, with 18 bases in between. CDR1 is MGHDK and CDR2 is SYGVNS in the germline V gene. The CDR3 consists of 15 residues.

For the CDR3, the DNA is TGCGCCAGCAGCCAAGGGGGGGCGGGCAATGAGCAGTTCTTC. It specifies CASSQGGAGNEQFF. The rearrangement links TRBV4-3 to TRBJ2-1, with D possibly called TRBD1 or TRBD2 (6 bases each). V was cut by 1 base and J by 6 bases, with 10 bases left in between. Germline CDR1 LGHNA, CDR2 YSLEER. The CDR3 is 14 amino acids.

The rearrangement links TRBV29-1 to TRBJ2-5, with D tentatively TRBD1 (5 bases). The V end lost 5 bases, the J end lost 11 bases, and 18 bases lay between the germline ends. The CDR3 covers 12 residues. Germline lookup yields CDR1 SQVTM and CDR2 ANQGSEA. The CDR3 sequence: CSVLEWETGQYF. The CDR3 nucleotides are TGCAGCGTTCTCGAGTGGGAAACAGGACAGTACTTC.

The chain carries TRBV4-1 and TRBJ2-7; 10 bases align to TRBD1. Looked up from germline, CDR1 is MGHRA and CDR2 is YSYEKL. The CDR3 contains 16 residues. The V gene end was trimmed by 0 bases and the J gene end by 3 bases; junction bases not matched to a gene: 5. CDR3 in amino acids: CASSQDVGQGHYEQYF. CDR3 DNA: TGCGCCAGCAGCCAAGATGTGGGACAGGGGCACTACGAGCAGTACTTC.

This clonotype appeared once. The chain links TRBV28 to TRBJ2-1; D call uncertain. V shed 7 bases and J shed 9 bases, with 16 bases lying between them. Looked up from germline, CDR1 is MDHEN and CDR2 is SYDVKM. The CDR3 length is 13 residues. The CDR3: CASIPPDRCEQFF. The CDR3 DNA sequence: TGTGCCAGCATCCCCCCCGATCGGTGTGAGCAGTTCTTC.

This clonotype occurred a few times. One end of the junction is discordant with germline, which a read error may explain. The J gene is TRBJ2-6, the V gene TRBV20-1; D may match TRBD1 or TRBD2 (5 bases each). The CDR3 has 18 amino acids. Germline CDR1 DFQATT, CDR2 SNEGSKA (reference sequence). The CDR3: CSARGVGGYLSGANVLTF. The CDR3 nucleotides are TGCAGTGCCAGAGGGGTTGGAGGTTACCTCTCTGGGGCCAACGTCCTGACTTTC.

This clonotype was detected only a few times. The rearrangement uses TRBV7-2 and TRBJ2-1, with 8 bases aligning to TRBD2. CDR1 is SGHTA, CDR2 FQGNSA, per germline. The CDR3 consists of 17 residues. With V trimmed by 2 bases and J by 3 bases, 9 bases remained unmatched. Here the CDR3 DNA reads TGTGCCAGCAGCTTACAGTTTCGCGGGGGGAGCTACAATGAGCAGTTCTTC. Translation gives CASSLQFRGGSYNEQFF.

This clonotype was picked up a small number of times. The CDR3 region is CASSPAHEQFF. For the CDR3, the DNA is TGTGCCAGCAGCCCAGCGCATGAGCAGTTCTTC. V and J are TRBV7-2 and TRBJ2-1; no definite D call. The CDR3 extends over 11 amino acids. Germline assignment: CDR1 SGHTA and CDR2 FQGNSA. The germline V and J ends were trimmed by 5 bases and 8 bases, with 7 bases remaining between them.

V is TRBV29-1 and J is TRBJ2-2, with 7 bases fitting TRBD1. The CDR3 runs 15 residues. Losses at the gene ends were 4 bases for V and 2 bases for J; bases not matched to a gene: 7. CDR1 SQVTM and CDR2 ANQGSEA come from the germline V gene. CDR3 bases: TGCAGCGTTGGAGCCGGGACAGCTAACACCGGGGAGCTGTTTTTT. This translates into CSVGAGTANTGELFF.

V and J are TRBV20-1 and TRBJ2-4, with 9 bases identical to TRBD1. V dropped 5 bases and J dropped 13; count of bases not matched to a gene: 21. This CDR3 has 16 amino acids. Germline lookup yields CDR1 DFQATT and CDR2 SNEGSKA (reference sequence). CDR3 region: CSAPSPSGTGFWEQYF. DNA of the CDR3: TGCAGTGCTCCCTCCCCATCAGGGACAGGGTTTTGGGAGCAGTACTTC.

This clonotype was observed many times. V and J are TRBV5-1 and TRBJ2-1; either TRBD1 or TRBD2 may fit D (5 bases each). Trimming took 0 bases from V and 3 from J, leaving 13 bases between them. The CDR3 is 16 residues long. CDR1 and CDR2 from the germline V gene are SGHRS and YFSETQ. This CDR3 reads CASSLAGGAGYNEQFF. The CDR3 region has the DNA TGCGCCAGCAGCTTGGCTGGGGGAGCCGGCTACAATGAGCAGTTCTTC.

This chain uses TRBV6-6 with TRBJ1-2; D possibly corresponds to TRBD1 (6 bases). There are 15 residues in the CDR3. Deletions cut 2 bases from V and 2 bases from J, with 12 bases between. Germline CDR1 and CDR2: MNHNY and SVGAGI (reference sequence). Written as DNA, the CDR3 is TGTGCCAGCAGTTACAGTAGACAGGAAAACTATGGCTACACCTTC. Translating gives CASSYSRQENYGYTF.

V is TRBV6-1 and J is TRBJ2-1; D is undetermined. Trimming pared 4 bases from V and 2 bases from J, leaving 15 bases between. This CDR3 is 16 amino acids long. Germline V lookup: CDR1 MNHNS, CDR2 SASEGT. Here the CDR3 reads CASSGALASAYNEQFF. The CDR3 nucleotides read TGTGCCAGCAGTGGGGCCCTGGCGAGCGCCTACAATGAGCAGTTCTTC.

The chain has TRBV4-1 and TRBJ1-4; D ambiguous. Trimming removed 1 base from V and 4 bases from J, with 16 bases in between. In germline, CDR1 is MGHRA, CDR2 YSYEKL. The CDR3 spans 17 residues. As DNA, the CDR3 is TGCGCCAGCAGCCAAGCCCCACCGAATATACTTAATGAAAAACTGTTTTTT. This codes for CASSQAPPNILNEKLFF.

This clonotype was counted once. CDR3 region: CASSRDSLSTDTQYF. The CDR3 nucleotides read TGTGCCAGCAGTCGGGACAGTCTTAGCACAGATACGCAGTATTTT. The V gene is TRBV9, the J gene TRBJ2-3, with 7 bases matching TRBD1. The CDR3 extends over 15 amino acids. Trimming took 5 bases from V and 0 from J; bases not matched to a gene: 6. Germline CDR1 reads SGDLS; CDR2 reads YYNGEE.

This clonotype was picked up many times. The CDR3 protein is CSARVVETQYF. CDR3 bases: TGCAGTGCTAGAGTTGTGGAGACCCAGTACTTC. The chain employs TRBV20-1 and TRBJ2-5; D not resolved. V was cut by 1 base and J by 5 bases, with 5 bases left in between. Per the germline V gene, CDR1 is DFQATT and CDR2 is SNEGSKA (reference sequence). This CDR3 has 11 residues.

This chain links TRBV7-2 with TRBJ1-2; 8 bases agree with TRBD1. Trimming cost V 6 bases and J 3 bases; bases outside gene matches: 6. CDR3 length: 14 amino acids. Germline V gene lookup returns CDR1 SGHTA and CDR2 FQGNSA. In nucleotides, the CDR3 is TGTGCCAGCAGGGTGACAGGGGTCTACTATGGCTACACCTTC. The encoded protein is CASRVTGVYYGYTF.

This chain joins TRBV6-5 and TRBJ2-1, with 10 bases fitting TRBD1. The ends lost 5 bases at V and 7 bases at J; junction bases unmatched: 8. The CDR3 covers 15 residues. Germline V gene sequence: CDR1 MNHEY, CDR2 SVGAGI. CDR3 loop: CASSRDRGLGNEQFF. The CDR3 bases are TGTGCCAGCAGTCGAGACAGGGGGCTAGGGAATGAGCAGTTCTTC.

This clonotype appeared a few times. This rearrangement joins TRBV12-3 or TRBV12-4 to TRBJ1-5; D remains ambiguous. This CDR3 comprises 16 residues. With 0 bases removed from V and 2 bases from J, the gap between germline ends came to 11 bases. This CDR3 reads CASSLAPEGGNQPQHF. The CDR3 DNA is TGTGCCAGCAGTTTAGCGCCCGAGGGAGGCAATCAGCCCCAGCATTTT.